This T cell receptor (beta chain) was captured by sequencing in a study of molecular identifiers for immune sequencing clone quantification. Study-level information: In replicates, RNA from about 21,000 or 97,000 naive CD8 cells was split five ways, four sequenced. General observations from the study: For effector cells, clones above 20 RNA copies held over 99% of molecules; for naive cells, under 1%.

This clonotype was counted many times. What it binds is not known. Library preparation followed earlier protocols using designated TCR primers. TCRdb itself ran the PCR reads through MiXCR, one entry per CDR3 protein. The sample includes about 97,000 distinct CDR3 sequences, 30% to 35% of them seen just once. The TCR comes from a human donor in good health. Some libraries in this study had Jurkat cell RNA spiked in. Material for sequencing was naive CD8+ T cells from blood, with Jurkat cell RNA spiked in. Subset of the sample: FACS-sorted CD8+CD4-CCR7+CD45RA+ naive T cells.

In DNA, the CDR3 is TGCAGGGCTGGACAGGGGGCAAGTGAAGCTTTCTTT. Its translation is CRAGQGASEAFF. The gene calls are TRBV20-1 and TRBJ1-1, with 11 bases that match TRBD1. This CDR3 contains 12 residues. In germline, CDR1 is DFQATT, CDR2 SNEGSKA (reference sequence).